This TCR beta chain was profiled in a study of blood T cell repertoires in COVID-19. The repertoire was sequenced with immunoSEQ multiplex PCR; TCRdb's copy has only in-frame clones and lacks some. The table lists about 60,000 clones, about nine tenths of them singletons, with roughly 9.1% in the top ten. The sequenced sample consisted of peripheral blood. The TCR originated in a human donor with acute or convalescent COVID-19. The donor label of this sample is uncertain.

The CDR3 spells CASAFGQGSTDTQYF. In DNA form, the CDR3 reads TGTGCTAGTGCCTTTGGACAGGGAAGCACAGATACGCAGTATTTT. The V call is TRBV12-5, the J call TRBJ2-3, with TRBD1 matching over 8 bases. CDR3 length: 15 residues. Germline V gives CDR1 LGHNT, CDR2 FRNRAP. V was pared by 7 bases and J by 0 bases, with 6 bases of the junction left unmatched.